A selection of T cell receptor beta chains follows, all from one sample in a study of shared clonotypes between healthy human individuals. Repertoires were generated with immunoSEQ multiplex PCR, while TCRdb's copy carries only in-frame clones and drops some. Among a few hundred thousand clones listed, about 96% were seen once. Specimen: memory CD8+ T cells sorted from blood. These receptors were obtained from a man aged 30-40 years in good health. Both conserved end residues are part of each CDR3. D genes are given only for firm matches. Size tells how often a clone was seen (once, few, many) or the class of an expanded clone, and some rows leave it out.

d_call | j_call | clone_size | v_call | cdr3_nt | cdr3_aa
TRBD2 | TRBJ2-7 | NA | TRBV5-4 | TGTGCCAGCAGCGCGGCGCCGGCGGGAGTTCTGGGCTCCTACGAGCAGTACTTC | CASSAAPAGVLGSYEQYF
NA | TRBJ2-4 | NA | TRBV7-2 | TGTGCCAGCAGCTTTGGGCAGATCGGCATTCAGTACTTC | CASSFGQIGIQYF
NA | TRBJ2-7 | NA | TRBV5-1 | TGCGCCAGACCGTCCTACAGGTTGGACCCTTACGAGCAGTACTTC | CARPSYRLDPYEQYF
NA | TRBJ2-5 | NA | TRBV29-1 | TGCAGCGTGGGGGCGGAAAGCCAAGAGACCCAGTACTTC | CSVGAESQETQYF
NA | TRBJ2-7 | NA | TRBV6-5 | TGTGCCAGCAGTTACAGGGGGGTCGGGGGGTACGAGCAGTACTTC | CASSYRGVGGYEQYF
TRBD2 | TRBJ2-1 | NA | TRBV30 | TGTGCCTGGAGTCGCCTAGCGGGAGGGTCCCACCTCTACAATGAGCAGTTCTTC | CAWSRLAGGSHLYNEQFF
TRBD2 | TRBJ2-7 | NA | TRBV30 | TGTGCCTGGAAATTCGCGGGAGCGAACGAGCAGTACTTC | CAWKFAGANEQYF
TRBD1 | TRBJ2-2 | NA | TRBV28 | TGTGCCAGCAGTTGGGGGACAGCGAACACCGGGGAGCTGTTTTTT | CASSWGTANTGELFF
TRBD1 | TRBJ2-2 | few | TRBV5-1 | TGCGCCAGCAGTCGTGGGACAGGGAACTCGAACACCGGGGAGCTGTTTTTT | CASSRGTGNSNTGELFF
NA | TRBJ1-6 | NA | TRBV2 | TGTGCCAGCACCCAGACAGGCCCTAATTCACCCCTCCACTTT | CASTQTGPNSPLHF
TRBD1 | TRBJ2-1 | NA | TRBV9 | TGTGCCAGCAGAGATGGACAGGGCCTCTACAATGAGCAGTTCTTC | CASRDGQGLYNEQFF
NA | TRBJ1-4 | once | TRBV6-9 | TGTGCCAGCAGTTCCGCTGGGAGGCTGGGGGAAAAACTGTTTTTT | CASSSAGRLGEKLFF
TRBD1 | TRBJ1-3 | NA | TRBV7-9 | TGTGCCAGCAGCTCGGGACAGGGGAGAGGAAACACCATATATTTT | CASSSGQGRGNTIYF
NA | TRBJ1-5 | NA | TRBV6-5 | TGTGCCAGCGGACGGGGGTATCAGCCCCAGCATTTT | CASGRGYQPQHF
NA | TRBJ2-7 | NA | TRBV6-1 | TGTGCCAGCAGTGAGTTCGGCTACGAGCAGTACTTC | CASSEFGYEQYF
NA | TRBJ1-5 | NA | TRBV10-3 | TGTGCCATCAGTGGGGGGGGCAATCAGCCCCAGCATTTT | CAISGGGNQPQHF
TRBD2 | TRBJ2-7 | NA | TRBV19 | TGTGCCAGTAGTATGAAGTGGGCTAGCGGGACCTACGAGCAGTACTTC | CASSMKWASGTYEQYF
NA | TRBJ2-1 | NA | TRBV7-2 | TGTGCCAGCAGCTATAGGAATTTCCAAGCCGGGACCAGTGAGCAGTTCTTC | CASSYRNFQAGTSEQFF
NA | TRBJ1-1 | NA | TRBV30 | TGTGCCTGGAGAAGGAGCTGGGGGATGAACACTGAAGCTTTCTTT | CAWRRSWGMNTEAFF
NA | TRBJ2-5 | NA | TRBV29-1 | TGCAGCGTGAAACAGGGGGGGGCGACCCAAGAGACCCAGTACTTC | CSVKQGGATQETQYF
NA | TRBJ2-2 | NA | TRBV7-9 | TGTGCCAGCAGCTGGGCGATCCCCGGGGAGCTGTTTTTT | CASSWAIPGELFF
TRBD2 | TRBJ2-1 | NA | TRBV6-5 | TGTGCCAGCAGTTTCGGCGGGAGCAGAGGTGAGCAGTTCTTC | CASSFGGSRGEQFF
TRBD1 | TRBJ1-1 | NA | TRBV27 | TGTGCCAGCAGTTCAGGGGGCACTGAAGCTTTCTTT | CASSSGGTEAFF
NA | TRBJ1-1 | NA | TRBV10-1 | TGCGCCAGCAGTGTGGGCCGTCACACTGAAGCTTTCTTT | CASSVGRHTEAFF
TRBD1 | TRBJ2-1 | NA | TRBV29-1 | TGCAGCGTCTTAGGGACAGGGGTATACAATGAGCAGTTCTTC | CSVLGTGVYNEQFF
NA | TRBJ2-5 | NA | TRBV5-1 | TGCGCCAGCAGCCATCGGGAGACCCAGTACTTC | CASSHRETQYF
NA | TRBJ2-7 | NA | TRBV9 | TGTGCCAGCAGCGTAGAGGGGGGCTCCGACGAGCAGTACTTC | CASSVEGGSDEQYF
TRBD2 | TRBJ2-1 | NA | TRBV7-9 | TGTGCCAGCAGCTTAAGGAGAGCGGGAGATTATGAGCAGTTCTTC | CASSLRRAGDYEQFF
TRBD2 | TRBJ2-7 | NA | TRBV4-2 | TGTGCCAGCAGCCAGAAGGGGACTAGCCGATCCTACGAGCAGTACTTC | CASSQKGTSRSYEQYF
NA | TRBJ1-6 | NA | TRBV2 | TGTGCCAGCAGTGAATGGGGCCTCTATAATTCACCCCTCCACTTT | CASSEWGLYNSPLHF
NA | TRBJ2-5 | NA | TRBV5-1 | TGCGCCAGCAGCTTACAGGGACAAGAGACCCAGTACTTC | CASSLQGQETQYF
TRBD1 | TRBJ2-3 | NA | TRBV10-2 | TGCGCCAGCAGTGAGTCGATGGGACAGACGCAGTATTTT | CASSESMGQTQYF
TRBD1 | TRBJ2-1 | NA | TRBV7-2 | TGTGCCAGCAGCTTGGGACAGGTCTCCTACAATGAGCAGTTCTTC | CASSLGQVSYNEQFF
NA | TRBJ2-1 | NA | TRBV28 | TGTGCCAGCTACGCGGGGACCCTCAATGAGCAGTTCTTC | CASYAGTLNEQFF
TRBD1 | TRBJ1-2 | NA | TRBV19 | TGTGCCAGTAGTCTCGGGACGGGACAGGATGGCTACACCTTC | CASSLGTGQDGYTF
TRBD1 | TRBJ1-5 | NA | TRBV28 | TGTGCCAGCAGTTTAGATGCCCGGGTCGACAGGGTATACAATCAGCCCCAGCATTTT | CASSLDARVDRVYNQPQHF
TRBD1 | TRBJ1-2 | NA | TRBV7-9 | TGTGCCAGCAGCTTAGTGGCAGGGGGGAACTATGGCTACACCTTC | CASSLVAGGNYGYTF
TRBD2 | TRBJ2-3 | NA | TRBV29-1 | TGCAGCGTTGAGGGGACTAGGGGGGATACGCAGTATTTT | CSVEGTRGDTQYF
NA | TRBJ2-7 | NA | TRBV5-1 | TGCGCCAGCAGCTTGGCAGGGAACTACGAGCAGTACTTC | CASSLAGNYEQYF
TRBD2 | TRBJ2-7 | NA | TRBV6-5 | TGTGCCAGCAGTTACACGACTAGCGGGAGAGTTTACGAGCAGTACTTC | CASSYTTSGRVYEQYF
TRBD1 | TRBJ2-2 | NA | TRBV19 | TGTGCCAGTAGAAGAACCACCGGGACAGGGCACACCGGGGAGCTGTTTTTT | CASRRTTGTGHTGELFF
TRBD1 | TRBJ1-1 | NA | TRBV28 | TGTGCCAGCAGTTTCCCCTGGACAGGGAAGACTGAAGCTTTCTTT | CASSFPWTGKTEAFF
NA | TRBJ2-3 | NA | TRBV10-2 | TGCGCCAGCAGTGGAGGCACAGATACGCAGTATTTT | CASSGGTDTQYF
NA | TRBJ2-2 | NA | TRBV9 | TGTGCCAGCAGCGTAGGGGTAACGGGGCAGGGAGTGACCGGGGAGCTGTTTTTT | CASSVGVTGQGVTGELFF
TRBD2 | TRBJ2-1 | NA | TRBV18 | TGTGCCAGCTCACCACAGGGACTAGCGGGAGGTAGTATTACGGGTGAGCAGTTCTTC | CASSPQGLAGGSITGEQFF
TRBD2 | TRBJ2-3 | NA | TRBV7-2 | TGTGCCAGCAGCACTAGCGGGAGGGGGGCTAGCACAGATACGCAGTATTTT | CASSTSGRGASTDTQYF
NA | TRBJ1-2 | NA | TRBV4-1 | TGCGCCAGCAGCCAAGACCCCACAGGGTCCTATGGCTACACCTTC | CASSQDPTGSYGYTF
NA | TRBJ2-7 | NA | TRBV28 | TGTGCCAGCAGAGATGGGGCCTACGAGCAGTACTTC | CASRDGAYEQYF
TRBD1 | TRBJ2-7 | once | TRBV18 | TGTGCCAGCTCACCTCAAGACAGGGTCGTCTACGAGCAGTACTTC | CASSPQDRVVYEQYF
TRBD2 | TRBJ2-2 | NA | TRBV7-8 | TGTGCCAGCAGCTTAGTGTTAGCGGGAAGTGCTGTAGAGCTGTTTTTT | CASSLVLAGSAVELFF